This T cell receptor (beta chain) was sequenced in a study of response to subunit inactivated influenza vaccine. Study-level points and caveats: Authors suggested each seasonal flu vaccination may recruit only limited numbers of new T cells.

TCRdb recomputed calls from the RT-PCR reads with MiXCR, one row per CDR3 protein. The sample shows a few hundred thousand distinct CDR3 sequences, 7.2% of them seen only once. This clonotype was seen more than once but under ten times. Its antigen is still unknown. This clonotype was obtained from a man aged 50-75 years who received an inactivated influenza vaccine. The sample here was PBMCs from blood, taken less than 30 months after vaccination.

The CDR3 DNA reads as TGTGCCAGCAGTCCCGCCCCTCCGGGACTTACGCAGTATTTT. This translates into CASSPAPPGLTQYF. This chain joins TRBV7-2 and TRBJ2-3; a possible D gene is TRBD2 (6 bases). The germline V and J ends were trimmed by 6 bases and 8 bases, with 18 bases remaining between them. The CDR3 spans 14 residues. Germline CDR1 and CDR2: SGHTA and FQGNSA.